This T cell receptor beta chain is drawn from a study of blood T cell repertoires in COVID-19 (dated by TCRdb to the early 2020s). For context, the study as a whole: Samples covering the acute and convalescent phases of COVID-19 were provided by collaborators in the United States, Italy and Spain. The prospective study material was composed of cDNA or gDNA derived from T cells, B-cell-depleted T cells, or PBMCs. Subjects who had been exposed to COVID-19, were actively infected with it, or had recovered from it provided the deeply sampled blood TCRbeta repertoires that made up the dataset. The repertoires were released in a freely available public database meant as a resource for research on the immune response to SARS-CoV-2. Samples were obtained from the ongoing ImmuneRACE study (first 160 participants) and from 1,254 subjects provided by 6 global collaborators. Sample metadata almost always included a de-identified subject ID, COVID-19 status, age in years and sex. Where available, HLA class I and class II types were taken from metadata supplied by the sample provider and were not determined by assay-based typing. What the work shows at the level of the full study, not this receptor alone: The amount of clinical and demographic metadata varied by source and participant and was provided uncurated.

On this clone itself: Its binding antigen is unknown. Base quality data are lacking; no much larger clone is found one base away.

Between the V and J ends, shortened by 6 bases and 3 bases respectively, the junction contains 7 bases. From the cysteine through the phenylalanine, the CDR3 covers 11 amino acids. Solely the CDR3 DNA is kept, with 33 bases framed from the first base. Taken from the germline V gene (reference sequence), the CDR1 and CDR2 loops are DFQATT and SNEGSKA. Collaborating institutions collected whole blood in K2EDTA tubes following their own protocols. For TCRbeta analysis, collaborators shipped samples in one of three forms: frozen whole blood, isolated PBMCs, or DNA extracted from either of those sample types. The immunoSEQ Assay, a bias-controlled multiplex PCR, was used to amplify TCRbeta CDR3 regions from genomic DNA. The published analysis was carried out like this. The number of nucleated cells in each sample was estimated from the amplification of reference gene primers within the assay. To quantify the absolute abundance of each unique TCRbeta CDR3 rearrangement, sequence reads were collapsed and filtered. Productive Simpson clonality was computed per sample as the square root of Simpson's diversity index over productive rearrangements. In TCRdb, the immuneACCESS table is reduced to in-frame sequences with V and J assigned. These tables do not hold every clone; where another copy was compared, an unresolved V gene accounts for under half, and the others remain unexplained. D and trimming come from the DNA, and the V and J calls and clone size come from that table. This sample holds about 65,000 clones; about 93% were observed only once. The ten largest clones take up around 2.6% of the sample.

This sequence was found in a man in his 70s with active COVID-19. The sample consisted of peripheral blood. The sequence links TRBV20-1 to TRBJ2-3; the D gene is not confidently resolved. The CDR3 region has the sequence CSASPTDTQYF. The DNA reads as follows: TGCAGTGCAAGCCCGACAGATACGCAGTATTTT.